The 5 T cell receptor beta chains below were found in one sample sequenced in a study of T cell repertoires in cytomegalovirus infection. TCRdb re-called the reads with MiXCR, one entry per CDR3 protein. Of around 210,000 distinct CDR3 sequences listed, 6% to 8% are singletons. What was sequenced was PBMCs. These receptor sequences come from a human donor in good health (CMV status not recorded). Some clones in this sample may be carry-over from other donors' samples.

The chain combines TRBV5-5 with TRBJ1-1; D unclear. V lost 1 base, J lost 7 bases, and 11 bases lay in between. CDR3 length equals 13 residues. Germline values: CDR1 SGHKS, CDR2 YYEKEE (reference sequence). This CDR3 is CASSLRGYYEAFF. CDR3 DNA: TGTGCCAGCAGCTTGCGAGGCTACTATGAAGCTTTCTTT.

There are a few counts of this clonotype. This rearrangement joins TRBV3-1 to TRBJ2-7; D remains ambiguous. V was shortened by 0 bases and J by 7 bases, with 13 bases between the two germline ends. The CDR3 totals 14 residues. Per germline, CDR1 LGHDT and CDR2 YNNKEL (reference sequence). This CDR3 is CASSQDYRAEEQYF. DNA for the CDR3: TGTGCCAGCAGCCAAGATTATCGGGCGGAGGAGCAGTACTTC.

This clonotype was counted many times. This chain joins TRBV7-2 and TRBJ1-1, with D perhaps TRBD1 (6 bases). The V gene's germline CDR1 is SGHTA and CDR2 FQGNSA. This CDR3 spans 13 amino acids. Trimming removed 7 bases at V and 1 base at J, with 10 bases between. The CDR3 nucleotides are TGTGCCAGCACCGGACAGTCGAACACTGAAGCTTTCTTT. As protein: CASTGQSNTEAFF.

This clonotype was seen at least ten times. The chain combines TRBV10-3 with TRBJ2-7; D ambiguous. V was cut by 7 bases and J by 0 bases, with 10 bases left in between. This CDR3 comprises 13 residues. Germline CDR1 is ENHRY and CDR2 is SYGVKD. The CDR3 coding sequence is TGTGCCATCAAGATCGAGATCTCCTACGAGCAGTACTTC. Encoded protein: CAIKIEISYEQYF.

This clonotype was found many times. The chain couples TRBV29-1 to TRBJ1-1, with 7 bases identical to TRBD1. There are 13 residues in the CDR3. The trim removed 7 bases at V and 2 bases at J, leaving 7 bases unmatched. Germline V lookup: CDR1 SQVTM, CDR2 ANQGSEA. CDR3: CSAKTGFNTEAFF. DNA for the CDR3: TGCAGCGCCAAGACAGGGTTTAACACTGAAGCTTTCTTT.